This passage covers 16 T cell receptor beta chains from one sample sequenced in a study of shared clonotypes between healthy human individuals. Sequencing used immunoSEQ multiplex PCR; TCRdb keeps in-frame clones, though not all of them. This table has approximately 1.5 million clones, about 98.5% appearing once. Sequenced: naive CD4+ T cells sorted from blood. As to subset: CD45RA+ positively selected. The source of these receptors is a young man in good health.

This sequence joins TRBV28 and TRBJ1-2; TRBD1 matches at 12 bases. The CDR3 extends over 17 amino acids. The germline CDR1 and CDR2 sequences are MDHEN and SYDVKM. The ends lost 3 bases at V and 3 bases at J; junction bases unmatched: 8. The CDR3 region is CASSFPGTGGADYGYTF. The DNA of the CDR3 is TGTGCCAGCAGTTTCCCCGGGACAGGGGGCGCGGACTATGGCTACACCTTC.

This clone was counted a single time. The V gene is TRBV6-5, the J gene TRBJ2-5, with unresolved D. The CDR3 consists of 14 residues. Per the germline V gene, CDR1 is MNHEY and CDR2 is SVGAGI. Between the trimmed V and J ends, which lost 6 bases and 7 bases, there was a span of 18 bases. The CDR3 loop is CASRDTPRAATQYF. In nucleotides, the CDR3 is TGTGCCAGCAGGGATACCCCTCGGGCGGCGACCCAGTACTTC.

V and J are TRBV28 and TRBJ2-3; 8 bases line up with TRBD2. From germline, CDR1 is MDHEN and CDR2 SYDVKM. Trimming removed 7 bases from V and 1 base from J; junction bases left unmatched: 7. The CDR3 covers 15 residues. The CDR3 DNA follows: TGTGCCAGCACCAAACGGGGGGGTGGCACAGATACGCAGTATTTT. This gives the protein CASTKRGGGTDTQYF.

The rearrangement joins TRBV28 to TRBJ1-5; D not resolved. V dropped 6 bases and J dropped 7 bases, with 22 bases sitting between them. The CDR3 runs 16 residues. Germline V lookup: CDR1 MDHEN, CDR2 SYDVKM. The CDR3, as DNA: TGTGCCAGCAGGGCGGGCGGAGGTTTCAGAGGGCAGCCCCAGCATTTT. Amino acids: CASRAGGGFRGQPQHF.

The V and J genes are TRBV7-9 and TRBJ2-2; 7 bases are a match to TRBD1. The trim removed 5 bases at V and 4 bases at J, leaving 10 bases unmatched. Germline V gives CDR1 SEHNR, CDR2 FQNEAQ (reference sequence). The CDR3 covers 16 residues. Here the CDR3 DNA reads TGTGCCAGCAGCCCCTCTCGGGCAGGGGGCACCGGGGAGCTGTTTTTT. Its translation is CASSPSRAGGTGELFF. Filled out from reference TRBV7-9 and TRBJ2-2, the complete variable domain reads DTGVSQNPRHKITKRGQNVTFRCDPISEHNRLYWYRQTLGQGPEFLTYFQNEAQLEKSRLLSDRFSAERPKGSFSTLEIQRTEQGDSAMYLCASSPSRAGGTGELFFGEGSRLTVL.

Comment on this clone: The sample contains more than one DNA sequence encoding this CDR3. The chain couples TRBV28 to TRBJ2-7; D call uncertain. Trimming pared 6 bases from V and 3 bases from J, leaving 3 bases between. This CDR3 has 10 amino acids. Germline CDR1 MDHEN, CDR2 SYDVKM. The CDR3 nucleotides are TGTGCCAGCAGCCGCTACGAGCAGTACTTC. Encoded protein: CASSRYEQYF.

In this sample, this clone turned up many times. This chain joins TRBV6-5 and TRBJ2-4; D is ambiguous. CDR3 length equals 15 residues. V lost 0 bases to trimming and J lost 1 base, with 7 bases between them. CDR1 and CDR2 (germline): MNHEY, SVGAGI. CDR3 loop: CASSYSTGAKNIQYF. The CDR3 DNA follows: TGTGCCAGCAGTTACTCGACTGGGGCCAAAAACATTCAGTACTTC.

Concerning this clone: The sample contains more than one DNA sequence encoding this CDR3. The V gene is TRBV27, the J gene TRBJ2-2; tentative D call: TRBD2 (5 bases). The CDR3 length is 15 residues. Between the trimmed V and J ends, which lost 1 base and 0 bases, there was a span of 6 bases. Germline V lookup: CDR1 MNHEY, CDR2 SMNVEV (reference sequence). CDR3 amino acids: CASSLFGANTGELFF. The CDR3 nucleotides are TGTGCCAGCAGTTTATTCGGGGCGAACACCGGGGAGCTGTTTTTT.

J is TRBJ1-5 and V is TRBV4-1; D unclear. This CDR3 is 15 amino acids long. In germline, CDR1 is MGHRA, CDR2 YSYEKL. V lost 3 bases, J lost 7 bases, and 16 bases lay in between. CDR3 coding DNA: TGCGCCAGCAGCCAGCGGGCCGGGCCGGGACAGCCCCAGCATTTT. This gives the protein CASSQRAGPGQPQHF.

CDR3 in amino acids: CASSPPDRGREQYF. DNA of the CDR3: TGTGCCAGCTCACCACCGGACAGGGGGCGCGAGCAGTACTTC. This chain uses TRBV18 with TRBJ2-7; 11 nucleotides agree with TRBD1. CDR1 KGHSH and CDR2 LQKENI come from the germline V gene. CDR3 length: 14 amino acids. Unmatched junction bases numbered 1, after V lost 0 bases and J lost 6 bases.

The V and J genes are TRBV7-2 and TRBJ2-5; 7 nucleotides agree with TRBD1. The germline gives CDR1 SGHTA, CDR2 FQGNSA. This CDR3 region has 16 residues. The V gene end was trimmed by 6 bases and the J gene end by 7 bases; junction bases not matched to a gene: 17. CDR3: CASSPGTVNPSGTQYF. The CDR3 DNA sequence: TGTGCCAGCAGTCCCGGGACAGTTAATCCCTCAGGGACCCAGTACTTC.

This chain uses TRBV30 with TRBJ2-1; 11 bases fit TRBD2. V lost 4 bases and J lost 9; bases outside the gene matches: 11. Germline values: CDR1 GTSNPN, CDR2 SVGIG (reference sequence). The length of the CDR3 is 15 residues. CDR3 DNA: TGTGCCTGGACTCGTAGCGGGAGGGCCGGAGGTGAGCAGTTCTTC. It translates to CAWTRSGRAGGEQFF. Together with reference TRBV30 and TRBJ2-1, the CDR3 gives the full variable domain: SQTIHQWPATLVQPVGSPLSLECTVEGTSNPNLYWYRQAAGRGLQLLFYSVGIGQISSEVPQNLSASRPQDRQFILSSKKLLLSDSGFYLCAWTRSGRAGGEQFFGPGTRLTVL.

The chain recombines TRBV5-4 with TRBJ1-2; no firm D call. CDR3 length: 15 residues. V was trimmed by 2 bases and J by 0 bases, leaving 11 bases between them. Germline lookup yields CDR1 SGHNT and CDR2 YYREEE (reference sequence). The CDR3 loop reads CASSLSGHSNYGYTF. CDR3 in DNA: TGTGCCAGCAGCTTAAGCGGCCACTCTAACTATGGCTACACCTTC.

This chain links TRBV10-3 with TRBJ2-3, with TRBD1 identical over 11 bases. Germline V CDR1 and CDR2: ENHRY, SYGVKD. With 6 bases clipped from V and 2 bases from J, the junction kept 10 bases outside the gene matches. This CDR3 has 17 residues. In DNA, the CDR3 is TGTGCCATCAGATCGGGACAGGGGGTTACTCACACAGATACGCAGTATTTT. Its protein product is CAIRSGQGVTHTDTQYF.

The chain is built from TRBV28 and TRBJ1-2; 7 positions match TRBD1. The germline gives CDR1 MDHEN, CDR2 SYDVKM. V was clipped by 6 bases and J by 2 bases; unmatched bases: 9. CDR3 length: 15 residues. For the CDR3, the DNA is TGTGCCAGCAGGACAGGGAGTTTTCAAAACTATGGCTACACCTTC. It codes for CASRTGSFQNYGYTF.

This rearrangement joins TRBV2 to TRBJ1-2; D is undetermined. The V and J ends lost 1 base and 4 bases respectively, with 10 bases between them. The CDR3 contains 14 residues. Germline CDR1 is SNHLY and CDR2 is FYNNEI. The CDR3 reads CASSEEKSGYGYTF. CDR3 DNA: TGTGCCAGCAGTGAAGAGAAGTCCGGCTATGGCTACACCTTC.